This T cell receptor (beta chain) was recovered during a study of beta chain features in type 1 diabetes. Every bit of the isolated RNA underwent reverse transcription, so sequencing read expressed TCRB transcripts. Profiled with immunoSEQ multiplex PCR; TCRdb holds only in-frame clones, not every one. The sample contains about 260,000 clones, roughly 22% of which appear only once. V shed 4 bases, J shed 9 bases, and the junction held 10 bases outside the gene matches. The germline gives CDR1 SGHDN, CDR2 FVKESK. This CDR3 contains 15 residues. Regarding the study as a whole: TCRB CDR3s were moderately but significantly shorter in Type 1 diabetes patients in all four CD4+ subsets. The question of HLA type influencing TCRB rearrangement was one that remained unresolved here.

For this clone: What it binds is unknown.

Sequencing was performed on naive CD4+ T cells from blood. The sequence was collected from a woman between 40 and 55 years old with type 1 diabetes. The chain recombines TRBV14 with TRBJ2-1; TRBD2 matches 9 bases. The CDR3 DNA is TGTGCCAGCAGCCTCTTAAGCGGGGGGAAAAGTGAGCAGTTCTTC. This codes for CASSLLSGGKSEQFF. The complete variable domain, with remaining parts taken from reference TRBV14 and TRBJ2-1, reads EAGVTQFPSHSVIEKGQTVTLRCDPISGHDNLYWYRRVMGKEIKFLLHFVKESKQDESGMPNNRFLAERTGGTYSTLKVQPAELEDSGVYFCASSLLSGGKSEQFFGPGTRLTVL.